The TCR beta chain described here comes from a study of shared clonotypes between healthy human individuals. Study-wide points: An anticipated effect of sequencing depth on clonotype sharing among donors was recognized. Clonotype sharing across several donors was observed for around 5% of naive CD4 clonotypes.

Comments on this clone: Its antigen is unknown.

The naive CD8 subset, CD45RO-negative cells positively selected for CCR7, excluded terminally differentiated effector memory CD45RA+ cells. The assay was carried out at the deep level. Genomic DNA belonging to each subset was distributed in equal measure over several immunoSEQ plates. Using immunoSEQ multiplex PCR, the repertoire was profiled, and TCRdb retains in-frame clones only, with some absent. This table holds 1.5 million to 2.5 million clones, over 85% found once. CDR1 PRHDT and CDR2 FYEKMQ come from the germline V gene (reference sequence). The V end lost 0 bases, the J end lost 5 bases, and 14 bases lay between the germline ends. The CDR3 totals 15 residues.

V gene TRBV13 combines with J gene TRBJ2-7, with D uncertain. The sequence came from a man aged 18 to 29 in good health. Sequenced material: naive CD8+ T cells sorted from blood. CDR3 DNA sequence: TGTGCCAGCAGCTTAGGCGAGCTTCCCATCCACGAGCAGTACTTC. Translated: CASSLGELPIHEQYF.